The entry below describes one T cell receptor beta chain. The ends lost 3 bases at V and 3 bases at J; junction bases unmatched: 9. This CDR3 has 17 residues. Germline CDR1 reads MNHEY; CDR2 reads SMNVEV (reference sequence). This sample was taken from a study of blood T cell repertoires in COVID-19. For the study at large: Samples of COVID-19 (acute and convalescent) were obtained from the United States, Italy and Spain. Sources were T cells, B-cell-depleted T cells, or PBMCs; the material itself was cDNA or gDNA.

Original processing methods: From reference gene primer amplification, estimates of nucleated cell counts were derived. Repertoires were generated with immunoSEQ multiplex PCR, while TCRdb's copy carries only in-frame clones and drops some. V, J and clone size derive from that table, while D and trimming were established from the DNA sequence. In the table there are under 100,000 clones, 81% of which are singletons. The sequenced sample consisted of peripheral blood. The TCR comes from an older man with active or convalescent COVID-19. V and J are TRBV27 and TRBJ2-3, with TRBD2 identical over 10 bases. In nucleotides, the CDR3 is TGTGCCAGCAGTTTCAGTAGCGGGGGGCTCTGGACAGATACGCAGTATTTT. Translation: CASSFSSGGLWTDTQYF.